This paragraph reports one TCR beta chain. This sample is drawn from a study of blood T cell repertoires in COVID-19. Overall study: COVID-19 samples collected from the United States, Italy and Spain covered acute and convalescent phases. Sources were T cells, B-cell-depleted T cells, or PBMCs; the material itself was cDNA or gDNA.

Authors' analysis steps: Reference gene primer amplification yielded estimated nucleated cell counts. Measured with immunoSEQ multiplex PCR; TCRdb has only the in-frame clones, and not every one. That table furnishes V, J and clone size, whereas the DNA furnished D and trimming. The sample includes tens of thousands of clones, around 83% of them seen just once. This receptor was obtained from a man aged 70 or older with acute or convalescent COVID-19. The sequencing sample was made of peripheral blood.

CDR3 amino acids: CASSPRVDHRNTEAFF. The CDR3 bases are TGTGCCAGCAGCCCCCGGGTAGACCATAGGAACACTGAAGCTTTCTTT. The chain uses TRBV14 and TRBJ1-1; D is ambiguous. The CDR3 extends over 16 amino acids. Looked up from germline, CDR1 is SGHDN and CDR2 is FVKESK. V was trimmed by 4 bases and J by 1 base, leaving 16 bases between them. Based on the CDR3 plus reference TRBV14 and TRBJ1-1, the full variable domain is EAGVTQFPSHSVIEKGQTVTLRCDPISGHDNLYWYRRVMGKEIKFLLHFVKESKQDESGMPNNRFLAERTGGTYSTLKVQPAELEDSGVYFCASSPRVDHRNTEAFFGQGTRLTVV.